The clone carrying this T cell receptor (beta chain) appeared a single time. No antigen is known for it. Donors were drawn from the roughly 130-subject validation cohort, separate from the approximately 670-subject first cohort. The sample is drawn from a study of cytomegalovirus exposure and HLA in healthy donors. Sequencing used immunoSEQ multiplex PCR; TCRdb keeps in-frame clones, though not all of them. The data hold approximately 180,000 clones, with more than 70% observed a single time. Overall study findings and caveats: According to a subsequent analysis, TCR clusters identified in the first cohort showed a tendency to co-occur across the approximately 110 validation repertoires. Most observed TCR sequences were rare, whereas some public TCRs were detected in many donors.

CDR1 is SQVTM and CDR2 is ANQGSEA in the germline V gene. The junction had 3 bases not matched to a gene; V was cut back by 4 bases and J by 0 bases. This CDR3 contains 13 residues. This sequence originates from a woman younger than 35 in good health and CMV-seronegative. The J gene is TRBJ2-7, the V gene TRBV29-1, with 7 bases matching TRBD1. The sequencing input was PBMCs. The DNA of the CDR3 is TGCAGCGTTGTGGACAGGAGCTCCTACGAGCAGTACTTC. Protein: CSVVDRSSYEQYF.